This TCR beta chain was captured in a study of blood T cell repertoires in COVID-19. Background on the study: Samples came from the United States, Italy and Spain, spanning acute and convalescent COVID-19.

Libraries were prepared by immunoSEQ multiplex PCR; TCRdb keeps only in-frame clonotypes and omits some of them. The sample lists approximately 41,000 clones, over 75% occurring once. Germline CDR1 is SEHNR and CDR2 is FQNEAQ (reference sequence). CDR3 size: 15 residues. V was cut by 3 bases and J by 7 bases, with 16 bases left in between. This rearrangement joins TRBV7-9 to TRBJ1-5; TRBD1 is a possible D gene (5 bases). The receptor was isolated from a middle-aged man with active or convalescent COVID-19. The sequencing input was peripheral blood. As DNA, the CDR3 is TGTGCCAGCAGCTTCGCCCGGGGGGGTGAGCAGCCCCAGCATTTT. It specifies CASSFARGGEQPQHF.